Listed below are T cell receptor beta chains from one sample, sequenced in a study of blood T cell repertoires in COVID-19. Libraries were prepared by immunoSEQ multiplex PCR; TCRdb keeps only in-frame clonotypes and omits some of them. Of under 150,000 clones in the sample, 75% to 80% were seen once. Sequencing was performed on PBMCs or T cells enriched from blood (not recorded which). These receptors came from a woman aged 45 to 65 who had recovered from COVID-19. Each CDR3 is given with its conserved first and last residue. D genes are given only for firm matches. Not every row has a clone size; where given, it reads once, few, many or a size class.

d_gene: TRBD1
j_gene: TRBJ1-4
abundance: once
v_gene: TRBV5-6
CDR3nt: TGTGCCAGCAGCTTGCCTGGGACAGATGAAAAACTGTTTTTT
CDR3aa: CASSLPGTDEKLFF

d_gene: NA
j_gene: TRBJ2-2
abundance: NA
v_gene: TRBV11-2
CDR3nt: TGTGCCAGCAGCTTAGAGTTGCGGGCCCGGGAGCTGTTTTTT
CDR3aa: CASSLELRARELFF

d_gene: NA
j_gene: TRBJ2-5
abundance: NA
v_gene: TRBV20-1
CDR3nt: TGCAGTGCTTTAACGGGAGAGACCCAGTACTTC
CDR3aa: CSALTGETQYF

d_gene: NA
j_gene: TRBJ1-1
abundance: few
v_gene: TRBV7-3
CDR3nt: TGTGCCAGCAGTCAAACAGGGAACACTGAAGCTTTCTTT
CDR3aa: CASSQTGNTEAFF

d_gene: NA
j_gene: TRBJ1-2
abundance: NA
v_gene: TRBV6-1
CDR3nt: TGTGCCAGCAGTGAAAGGGGCCAGAGCTTCTATGGCTACACCTTC
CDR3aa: CASSERGQSFYGYTF

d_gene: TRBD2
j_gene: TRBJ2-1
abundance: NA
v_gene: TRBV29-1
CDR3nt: TGCAGCCTGGAGGTAGCGGGAGAGAAAAAGCAGTTCTTC
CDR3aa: CSLEVAGEKKQFF

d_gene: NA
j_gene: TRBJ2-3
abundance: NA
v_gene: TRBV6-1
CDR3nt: TGTGCCAGCAGTGAAAGGTACGAGGTCACAGATACGCAGTATTTT
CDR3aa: CASSERYEVTDTQYF

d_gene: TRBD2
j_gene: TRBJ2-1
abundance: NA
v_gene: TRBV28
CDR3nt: TGTGCCAGCACCCGGGCTGAAGCTAGCGGGCGTTACAATGAGCAGTTCTTC
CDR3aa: CASTRAEASGRYNEQFF

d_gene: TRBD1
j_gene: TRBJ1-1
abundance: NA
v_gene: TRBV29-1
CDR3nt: TGCAGCTTAACACAGGGGACTGAAGCTTTCTTT
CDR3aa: CSLTQGTEAFF

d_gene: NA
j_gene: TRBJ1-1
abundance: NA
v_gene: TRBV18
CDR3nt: TGTGCCAGCTCACCAGTCCGGGAAGCTGAAGCTTTCTTT
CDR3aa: CASSPVREAEAFF

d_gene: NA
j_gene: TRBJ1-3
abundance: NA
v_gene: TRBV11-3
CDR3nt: TGTGCCAGCAGCGTCGTAAACTCTGGAAACACCATATATTTT
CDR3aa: CASSVVNSGNTIYF

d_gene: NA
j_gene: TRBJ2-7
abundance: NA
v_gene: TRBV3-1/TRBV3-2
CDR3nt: TGTGCCAGCAGCCATTCCGGAGCAGGGGGGAGCGAGCAGTACTTC
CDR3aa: CASSHSGAGGSEQYF

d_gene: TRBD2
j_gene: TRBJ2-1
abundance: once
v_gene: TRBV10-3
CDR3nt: TGTGCCATCAGTGAGTCCCCTAGCGGGGGGGGGAATGAGCAGTTCTTC
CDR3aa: CAISESPSGGGNEQFF

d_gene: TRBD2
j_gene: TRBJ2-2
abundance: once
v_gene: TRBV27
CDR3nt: TGTGCCAGCTCTAAGGTAGCGGGAGGTGGCGGGGAGCTGTTTTTT
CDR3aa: CASSKVAGGGGELFF

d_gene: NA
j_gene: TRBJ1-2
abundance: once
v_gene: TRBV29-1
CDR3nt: TGCAGCGTTGACGGAGGGAACGTCGGTGGCTACACCTTC
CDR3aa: CSVDGGNVGGYTF

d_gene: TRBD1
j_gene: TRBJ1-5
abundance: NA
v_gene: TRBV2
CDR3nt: TGTGCCAGCAGTGAAATGGGACAGGAGAATCAGCCCCAGCATTTT
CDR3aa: CASSEMGQENQPQHF

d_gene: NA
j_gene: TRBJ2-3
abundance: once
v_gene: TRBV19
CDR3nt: TGTGCCAGTAGTATAGGTGAGGCGCAGTATTTT
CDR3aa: CASSIGEAQYF

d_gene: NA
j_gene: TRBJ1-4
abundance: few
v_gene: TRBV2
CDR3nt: TGTGCCAGCAGTGGGAGGACTGGGTTTAATGAAAAACTGTTTTTT
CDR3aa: CASSGRTGFNEKLFF

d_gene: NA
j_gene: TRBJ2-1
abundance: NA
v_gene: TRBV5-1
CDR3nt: TGCGCCAGCAGCTTGGGGCAACAGTTCGATGAGCAGTTCTTC
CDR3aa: CASSLGQQFDEQFF

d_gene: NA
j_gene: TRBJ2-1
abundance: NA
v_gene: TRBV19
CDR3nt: TGTGCCAGTAGTATAGATCTGGGGGGATACAATGAGCAGTTCTTC
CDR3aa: CASSIDLGGYNEQFF

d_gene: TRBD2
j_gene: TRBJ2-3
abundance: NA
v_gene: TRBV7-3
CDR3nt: TGTGCCAGCAGCTTACTGGGGCGGGGGACAGATACGCAGTATTTT
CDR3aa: CASSLLGRGTDTQYF

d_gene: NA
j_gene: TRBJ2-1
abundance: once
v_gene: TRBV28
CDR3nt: TGTGCCAGCACCGTAGACCAGCGGTCGAACAATGAGCAGTTCTTC
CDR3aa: CASTVDQRSNNEQFF

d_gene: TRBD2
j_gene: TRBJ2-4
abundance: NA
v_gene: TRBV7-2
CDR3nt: TGTGCCAGCAGCATGTCTAGCGGGGATGGGAAAAACATTCAGTACTTC
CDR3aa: CASSMSSGDGKNIQYF

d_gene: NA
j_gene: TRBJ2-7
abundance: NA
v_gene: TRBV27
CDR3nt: TGTGCCAGCAGTTTTCGAGACAAACTCTACGAGCAGTACTTC
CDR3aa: CASSFRDKLYEQYF

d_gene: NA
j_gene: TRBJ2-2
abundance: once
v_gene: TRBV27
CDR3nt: TGTGCCAGCAGTTTCGGTCCTCGAAACACCGGGGAGCTGTTTTTT
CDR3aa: CASSFGPRNTGELFF

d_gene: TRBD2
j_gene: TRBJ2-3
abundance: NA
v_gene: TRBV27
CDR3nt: TGTGCCCGCTTGCCCCTAGCGGGAGTGACAGATACGCAGTATTTT
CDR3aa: CARLPLAGVTDTQYF

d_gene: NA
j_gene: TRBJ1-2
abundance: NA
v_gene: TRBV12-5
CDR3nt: TGTGCTAGTGGGAGGGACTTTTTGTATGGCTACACCTTC
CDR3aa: CASGRDFLYGYTF

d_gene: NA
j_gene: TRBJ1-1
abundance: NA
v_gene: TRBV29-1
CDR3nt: TGCAGCGTTGATCCCCAGGGCATGAACACTGAAGCTTTCTTT
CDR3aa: CSVDPQGMNTEAFF

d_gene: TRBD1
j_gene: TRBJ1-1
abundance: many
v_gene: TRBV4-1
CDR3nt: TGCGCCAGCAGCCAAGACAGGGGGATCGCTGAAGCTTTCTTT
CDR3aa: CASSQDRGIAEAFF

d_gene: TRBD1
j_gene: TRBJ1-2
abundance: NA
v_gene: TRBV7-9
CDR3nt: TGTGCCAGCAGCTTAGGTCCCGGGACAGGGTACGGCTACACCTTC
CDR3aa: CASSLGPGTGYGYTF

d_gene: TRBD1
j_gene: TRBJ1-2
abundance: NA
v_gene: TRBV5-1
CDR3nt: TGCGCCAGCAGCTTGACTGACAGGGATGGCTACACCTTC
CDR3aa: CASSLTDRDGYTF

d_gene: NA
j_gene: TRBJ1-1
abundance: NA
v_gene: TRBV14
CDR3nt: TGTGCCAGCAGCCAAGTTTACTATGCAGGGGCTTTCTTT
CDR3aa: CASSQVYYAGAFF

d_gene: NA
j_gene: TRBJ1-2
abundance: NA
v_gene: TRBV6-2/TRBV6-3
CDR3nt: TGTGCCAGCAGTCCCGGGGAGGGGATCAGCTATGGCTACACCTTC
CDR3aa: CASSPGEGISYGYTF

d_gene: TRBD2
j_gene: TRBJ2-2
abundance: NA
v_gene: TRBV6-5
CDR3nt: TGTGCCAGCAGTTACAGAGCGGGGGGGGGCACCGGGGAGCTGTTTTTT
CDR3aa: CASSYRAGGGTGELFF

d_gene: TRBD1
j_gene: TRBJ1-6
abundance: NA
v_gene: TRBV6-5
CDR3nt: TGTGCCAGCAGGATCTGGGACAGTAATAATTCACCCCTCCACTTT
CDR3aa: CASRIWDSNNSPLHF

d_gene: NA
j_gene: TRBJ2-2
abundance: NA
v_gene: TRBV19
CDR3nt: TGTGCCAGTAGGGAAGAAAGCGGGTTCACCGGGGAGCTGTTTTTT
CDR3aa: CASREESGFTGELFF

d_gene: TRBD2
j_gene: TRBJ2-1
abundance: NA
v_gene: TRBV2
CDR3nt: TGTGCCCTAGGACTAGCGGGTGACAATGAGCAGTTCTTC
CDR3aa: CALGLAGDNEQFF

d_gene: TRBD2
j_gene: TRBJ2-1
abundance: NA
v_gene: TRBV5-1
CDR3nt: TGCGCCAGCAGCGCCTTAGCGGGAGATTTCAATGAGCAGTTCTTC
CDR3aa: CASSALAGDFNEQFF

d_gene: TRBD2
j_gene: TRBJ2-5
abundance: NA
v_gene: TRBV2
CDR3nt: TGTGCCAGCAGTGCGAGCGGGAGGGCCGAGACCCAGTACTTC
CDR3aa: CASSASGRAETQYF

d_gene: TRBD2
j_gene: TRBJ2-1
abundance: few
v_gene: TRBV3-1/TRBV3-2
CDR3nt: TGTGCCAGCAGCCAAGATAGGGCTAGCGGCAAGCAGTTCTTC
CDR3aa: CASSQDRASGKQFF

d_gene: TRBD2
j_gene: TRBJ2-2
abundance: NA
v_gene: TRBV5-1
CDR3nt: TGCGCCAGCAGCGGGGGACTAGTGAACACCGGGGAGCTGTTTTTT
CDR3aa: CASSGGLVNTGELFF

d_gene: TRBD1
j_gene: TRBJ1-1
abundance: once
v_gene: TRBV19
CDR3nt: TGTGCCAGTAGTCCCGCGGTGCAGGGGGCGAGCACTGAAGCTTTCTTT
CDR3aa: CASSPAVQGASTEAFF

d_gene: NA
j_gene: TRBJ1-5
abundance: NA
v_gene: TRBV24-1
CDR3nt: TGTGCCACCAGTGATTCCCTTCAGAAACAGCCCCAGCATTTT
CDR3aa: CATSDSLQKQPQHF

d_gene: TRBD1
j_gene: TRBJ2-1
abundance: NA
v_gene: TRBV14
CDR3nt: TGTGCCAGCAGCCCGCTCCGCGGGACAGGGATGGCCAATGAGCAGTTCTTC
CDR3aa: CASSPLRGTGMANEQFF

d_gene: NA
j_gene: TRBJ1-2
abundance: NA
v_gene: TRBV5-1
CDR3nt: TGCGCCAGCAGCTCGCGTCGAGGAGGCTACACCTTC
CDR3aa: CASSSRRGGYTF

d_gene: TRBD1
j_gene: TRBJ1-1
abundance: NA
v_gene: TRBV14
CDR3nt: TGTGCCAGCAGCCCCAGGGGGGTTCGCACTGAAGCTTTCTTT
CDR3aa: CASSPRGVRTEAFF

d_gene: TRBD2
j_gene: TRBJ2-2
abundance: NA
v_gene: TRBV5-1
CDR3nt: TGCGCCAGCAGCTTGGCCCCTAGCGGGGGGCGAAGGTCCGGGGAGCTGTTTTTT
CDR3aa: CASSLAPSGGRRSGELFF

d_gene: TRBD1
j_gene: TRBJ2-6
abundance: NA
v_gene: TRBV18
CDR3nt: TGTGCCAGCTCACGAACCGGGACAGGTCGAGATGGGGCCAACGTCCTGACTTTC
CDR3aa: CASSRTGTGRDGANVLTF

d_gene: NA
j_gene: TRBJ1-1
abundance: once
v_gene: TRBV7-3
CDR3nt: TGTGCCAGCAGCTTAACCCCCGGGGGAGACCTCGGTGAAGCTTTCTTT
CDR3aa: CASSLTPGGDLGEAFF

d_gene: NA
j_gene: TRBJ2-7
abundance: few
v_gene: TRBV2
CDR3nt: TGTGCCAGCGAATGGACACAGAGCCACGAGCAGTACTTC
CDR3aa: CASEWTQSHEQYF

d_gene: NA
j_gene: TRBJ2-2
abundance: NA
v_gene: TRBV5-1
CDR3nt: TGCGCCAGCGCGGCGGAGGGGAACACCGGGGAGCTGTTTTTT
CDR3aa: CASAAEGNTGELFF

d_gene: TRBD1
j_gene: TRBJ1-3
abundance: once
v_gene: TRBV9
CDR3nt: TGTGCCAGCAGCGTTGAGAACAGGGGATCCGGAAACACCATATATTTT
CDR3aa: CASSVENRGSGNTIYF

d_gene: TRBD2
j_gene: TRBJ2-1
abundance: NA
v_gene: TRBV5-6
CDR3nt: TGTGCCAGCAGCTCCGGACTAGAGGGGCAGTTCTTC
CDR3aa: CASSSGLEGQFF